Following are 27 T cell receptor beta chains from one sample sequenced in a study of T cells in Graves' hyperthyroidism and ophthalmopathy. Researchers took RNA transcripts and amplified the TCR beta CDR3 regions from them. The HTBI primer set was used in a first-round RT-PCR of the TCR CDR3. MiXCR, applied by TCRdb to the multiplex PCR reads, yields one record per CDR3 protein. The table shows 550,000 to 850,000 distinct CDR3 sequences, with over 15% occurring only once. The material sequenced was blood. The origin of the receptors is a woman aged 50 to 60 with Graves' hyperthyroidism that later progressed to Graves' ophthalmopathy.

This clonotype showed up just once. The chain joins TRBV19 to TRBJ1-6; D is ambiguous. CDR3 length: 12 residues. Germline CDR1 and CDR2: LNHDA and SQIVND (reference sequence). Trimming shortened V by 5 bases and J by 15 bases, and 14 bases separated the two germline ends. The CDR3 region is CASSPRASGLHF. In nucleotides, the CDR3 is TGTGCCAGTAGTCCCCGGGCGTCCGGCCTCCACTTT. The whole variable domain, remainder taken from reference TRBV19 and TRBJ1-6, is DGGITQSPKYLFRKEGQNVTLSCEQNLNHDAMYWYRQDPGQGLRLIYYSQIVNDFQKGDIAEGYSVSREKKESFPLTVTSAQKNPTAFYLCASSPRASGLHFGNGTRLTVT.

This clonotype has only a few counts. The chain uses TRBV20-1 and TRBJ2-2; D might be TRBD2 (5 bases). The CDR3 has 14 amino acids. The germline V and J ends were trimmed by 6 bases and 1 base, with 12 bases remaining between them. Germline V gene sequence: CDR1 DFQATT, CDR2 SNEGSKA (reference sequence). CDR3 bases: TGCAGTGCCCCGGGGAACAGGAACACCGGGGAGCTGTTTTTT. Protein sequence: CSAPGNRNTGELFF.

This clonotype was detected ten times or more. The chain carries TRBV11-2 and TRBJ2-5; TRBD2 is a possible D gene (6 bases). CDR3 length: 14 residues. V lost 2 bases to trimming and J lost 5 bases, with 12 bases between them. In germline, CDR1 is SGHAT, CDR2 FQNNGV. The CDR3 DNA reads as TGTGCCAGCAGCTTAACGGCGGGGTCGGAGACCCAGTACTTC. Protein: CASSLTAGSETQYF.

This clonotype was seen only a few times. The V gene is TRBV20-1, the J gene TRBJ1-2; 12 bases are shared with TRBD1. The CDR3 consists of 15 residues. V trimming: 5 bases; J trimming: 6 bases; junction bases outside the gene matches: 10. The germline CDR1 and CDR2 sequences are DFQATT and SNEGSKA (reference sequence). The CDR3: CSAQPGQGAKDGYTF. The DNA of the CDR3 is TGCAGTGCTCAGCCGGGACAGGGGGCTAAGGATGGCTACACCTTC.

The table lists this clonotype with many counts. J is TRBJ2-7 and V is TRBV27; D not certain. This CDR3 region has 14 residues. CDR1 MNHEY and CDR2 SMNVEV come from the germline V gene (reference sequence). Trimming took 3 bases from V and 2 from J, leaving 11 bases between them. CDR3 residues: CASSFGEGTYEQYF. CDR3 DNA sequence: TGTGCCAGCAGTTTTGGGGAAGGTACCTACGAGCAGTACTTC.

This clonotype was observed many times. The V call is TRBV12-3 or TRBV12-4, the J call TRBJ2-7; D may be TRBD1 (6 bases). Trimming left V 3 bases short and J 4 bases short, with 10 bases between. This CDR3 is built from 13 residues. This CDR3 reads CASSFRTAYEQYF. The CDR3 nucleotides read TGTGCCAGCAGTTTCCGGACAGCATACGAGCAGTACTTC.

This clonotype occurred many times. One junction end does not reproduce the germline sequence, and a read error may be involved. The chain joins TRBV18 to TRBJ1-1, with TRBD1 matching over 7 bases. This CDR3 region has 12 residues. Germline loops: CDR1 KGHSH, CDR2 LQKENI. In DNA form, the CDR3 reads TGTACCAGCTCACCACCACAGGGGACAGCTTTCTTT. This translates into CTSSPPQGTAFF.

This clonotype was observed a few times. This may come from a read error, since a much larger clone is one base off. The rearrangement links TRBV3-1 to TRBJ1-5; D is unresolved. The germline CDR1 and CDR2 sequences are LGHDT and YNNKEL (reference sequence). Trimming took off 0 bases at V and 5 bases at J, with 2 bases between the two ends. CDR3 size: 12 residues. DNA of the CDR3: TGTGCCAGCAGCCAAGAGGATCAGCCCCAGCATTTT. This gives the protein CASSQEDQPQHF.

This clonotype was counted between two and nine times. The chain combines TRBV6-1 with TRBJ1-2, with 10 bases that match TRBD1. V trimming: 7 bases; J trimming: 5 bases; junction bases outside the gene matches: 16. This CDR3 has 17 amino acids. Germline V gene lookup returns CDR1 MNHNS and CDR2 SASEGT. The CDR3 region is CASTSTGQGPGDYGYTF. The CDR3 DNA reads as TGTGCCAGCACGTCGACGGGACAGGGGCCGGGAGATTATGGCTACACCTTC.

The chain carries TRBV9 and TRBJ1-1, with 8 bases aligning to TRBD1. The CDR3 has 15 residues. V shed 0 bases and J 5 bases; nucleotides not matched to a gene: 6. Germline CDR1 and CDR2: SGDLS and YYNGEE. CDR3 nucleotides: TGTGCCAGCAGCGTAGTCAGGGGGCAGAGGACTGAAGCTTTCTTT. It encodes CASSVVRGQRTEAFF. Full variable domain (remainder filled in from reference TRBV9 and TRBJ1-1): DSGVTQTPKHLITATGQRVTLRCSPRSGDLSVYWYQQSLDQGLQFLIQYYNGEERAKGNILERFSAQQFPDLHSELNLSSLELGDSALYFCASSVVRGQRTEAFFGQGTRLTVV.

As to this clonotype: A single base separates this from a much larger clone, so it may be a read error. The chain combines TRBV20-1 with TRBJ2-1; TRBD1 aligns across 10 bases. Per the germline V gene, CDR1 is DFQATT and CDR2 is SNEGSKA (reference sequence). This CDR3 spans 13 amino acids. CDR3 sequence (DNA): TGCAGTGCCGCTGGACAGGGGGTAAATGAGAAGTTCTTC. Protein product: CSAAGQGVNEKFF.

In the case of this clonotype: At one end, the junction sequence differs from germline, possibly due to a read error. The V and J genes are TRBV4-2 and TRBJ2-3; TRBD2 is a possible D gene (5 bases). The length of the CDR3 is 16 residues. Germline V CDR1 and CDR2: LGHNA, YNFKEQ. The CDR3 DNA is TGTGCCAGCAGACAAGAACAGCGGAGTAGCACAGATACGCAGTATTTT. Its protein is CASRQEQRSSTDTQYF.

The table lists this clonotype with a few counts. The chain joins TRBV10-3 to TRBJ1-1; D is possibly TRBD1 (5 bases). The germline gives CDR1 ENHRY, CDR2 SYGVKD. Trimming cost V 6 bases and J 0 bases, with 8 bases left between them. The CDR3 contains 13 residues. CDR3 sequence: CAIREDMNTEAFF. The CDR3 nucleotides are TGTGCCATCAGGGAGGACATGAACACTGAAGCTTTCTTT.

There are many counts of this clonotype. The chain has TRBV20-1 and TRBJ1-2; D unresolved. Trimming removed 4 bases from V and 9 bases from J, with 15 bases in between. The CDR3 has 12 amino acids. The germline V gene encodes CDR1 DFQATT and CDR2 SNEGSKA (reference sequence). The CDR3: CSANRRTLRYTF. CDR3 coding DNA: TGCAGTGCTAACCGCAGGACCTTGCGCTACACCTTC.

This clonotype was picked up a small number of times. The chain employs TRBV6-1 and TRBJ1-1; tentatively, D is TRBD1 (5 bases). The CDR3 is 15 amino acids. CDR1 and CDR2 (germline): MNHNS, SASEGT. The ends were cut back, 6 bases at V and 1 base at J, with 15 bases in the middle. CDR3 region: CASRSPAGTNTEAFF. CDR3 bases: TGTGCCAGCAGATCCCCGGCAGGGACGAACACTGAAGCTTTCTTT.

This clonotype appeared a few times. The chain couples TRBV20-1 to TRBJ1-2; 7 bases match TRBD1. The V and J ends lost 5 bases and 3 bases, in that order; junction bases with no gene match: 9. The CDR3 consists of 14 residues. Per germline, CDR1 DFQATT and CDR2 SNEGSKA (reference sequence). The CDR3 nucleotides read TGCAGTGCTGGAGGAGCCGGGACAGACTATGGCTACACCTTC. Translated: CSAGGAGTDYGYTF.

This rearrangement joins TRBV25-1 to TRBJ1-2, with TRBD1 matching 8 bases. The CDR3 covers 14 residues. The J segment lost 4 bases and the V segment lost 3 bases, leaving 4 bases of the junction unmatched. Germline V gene data show CDR1 as MGHDK and CDR2 as SYGVNS. Written as DNA, the CDR3 is TGTGCCAGCAGTGATCAGGGGGCGGTCTATGGCTACACCTTC. This sequence encodes CASSDQGAVYGYTF.

In its sample, this clonotype was seen many times. This rearrangement joins TRBV18 to TRBJ1-4; TRBD1 matches at 10 bases. The CDR3 runs to 15 residues. V trimming: 3 bases; J trimming: 8 bases; junction bases outside the gene matches: 6. Germline values: CDR1 KGHSH, CDR2 LQKENI. CDR3 in amino acids: CASSPRQGAMEKLFF. The CDR3 DNA is TGTGCCAGCTCACCCCGACAGGGGGCTATGGAAAAACTGTTTTTT.

About this clonotype: A much more abundant neighbour one base away suggests this may be a read error. This chain links TRBV30 with TRBJ2-5; D is unresolved. Looked up from germline, CDR1 is GTSNPN and CDR2 is SVGIG (reference sequence). The V gene lost 0 bases and the J gene lost 5 bases, with 10 bases spanning the gap. The CDR3 totals 13 residues. In nucleotides, the CDR3 is TGTGCCTGGAGTGTATTACCAGCGGAGACCCAGTACTTC. Its translation: CAWSVLPAETQYF.

Ten or more counts support this clonotype. This chain joins TRBV12-3 or TRBV12-4 and TRBJ2-7, with no clear D. CDR3 length equals 12 residues. V shed 6 bases and J shed 3 bases, with 9 bases lying between them. The DNA for the CDR3 is TGTGCCAGCAGCAAGTCCATCTACGAGCAGTACTTC. As protein: CASSKSIYEQYF.

The genes are TRBV7-9 and TRBJ2-7, with D possibly called TRBD1 or TRBD2 (6 bases each). CDR1 and CDR2 (germline): SEHNR, FQNEAQ (reference sequence). Trimming shortened V by 1 base and J by 6 bases, and 16 bases separated the two germline ends. CDR3 length equals 15 residues. The CDR3 region is CASSLGEGGRGEQYF. In DNA, the CDR3 is TGTGCCAGCAGCTTAGGTGAGGGGGGCAGGGGCGAGCAGTACTTC.

The sample holds many counts of this clonotype. The chain joins TRBV10-3 to TRBJ1-1; D unresolved. The germline V gene has CDR1 ENHRY and CDR2 SYGVKD. CDR3 length equals 13 residues. Trimming pared 2 bases from V and 3 bases from J, leaving 7 bases between. The CDR3 here is CAISERVDTEAFF. The CDR3 coding sequence is TGTGCCATCAGTGAGCGGGTGGACACTGAAGCTTTCTTT.

This clonotype appeared many times. CDR3 sequence reads: CASTPDGTNYGYTF. The CDR3, as DNA: TGCGCCAGCACCCCGGACGGGACTAACTATGGCTACACCTTC. V usage is TRBV5-1 and J usage is TRBJ1-2, with D uncertain. CDR3 length equals 14 residues. Per germline, CDR1 SGHRS and CDR2 YFSETQ. Trimming left V 6 bases short and J 0 bases short, with 12 bases between. Filled out from reference TRBV5-1 and TRBJ1-2, the complete variable domain reads KAGVTQTPRYLIKTRGQQVTLSCSPISGHRSVSWYQQTPGQGLQFLFEYFSETQRNKGNFPGRFSGRQFSNSRSEMNVSTLELGDSALYLCASTPDGTNYGYTFGSGTRLTVV.

This clonotype occurred a few times. The rearrangement uses TRBV11-2 and TRBJ1-4; D might be TRBD1 (5 bases). The CDR3 extends over 15 amino acids. CDR1 is SGHAT and CDR2 is FQNNGV in the germline V gene. V lost 5 bases to trimming and J lost 5 bases, with 15 bases between them. The DNA for the CDR3 is TGTGCCAGCAGCATGGACGGGACCGGAAATGAAAAACTGTTTTTT. Its protein product is CASSMDGTGNEKLFF.

This clonotype has at least ten counts. The chain has TRBV5-1 and TRBJ1-2; D remains ambiguous. V lost 0 bases and J lost 3, with 9 bases in between. The CDR3 extends over 14 amino acids. Germline values: CDR1 SGHRS, CDR2 YFSETQ. The DNA for the CDR3 is TGCGCCAGCAGCTTGGCCCAGACACACTATGGCTACACCTTC. It encodes CASSLAQTHYGYTF. Drawing the rest from reference TRBV5-1 and TRBJ1-2, the complete variable domain is KAGVTQTPRYLIKTRGQQVTLSCSPISGHRSVSWYQQTPGQGLQFLFEYFSETQRNKGNFPGRFSGRQFSNSRSEMNVSTLELGDSALYLCASSLAQTHYGYTFGSGTRLTVV.

This chain links TRBV11-1 with TRBJ1-2, with D unclear. Germline CDR1 reads SGHAT; CDR2 reads FQDESV (reference sequence). This CDR3 has 14 amino acids. The germline V and J ends were trimmed by 5 bases and 2 bases, with 12 bases remaining between them. The DNA for the CDR3 is TGTGCCAGCAGCGTAATTAGGGTAAACTATGGCTACACCTTC. It codes for CASSVIRVNYGYTF. Looking up the rest from reference TRBV11-1 and TRBJ1-2 gives the full variable domain: EAEVAQSPRYKITEKSQAVAFWCDPISGHATLYWYRQILGQGPELLVQFQDESVVDDSQLPKDRFSAERLKGVDSTLKIQPAELGDSAMYLCASSVIRVNYGYTFGSGTRLTVV.

This clonotype has just a few counts. This chain joins TRBV27 and TRBJ2-5; 8 bases agree with TRBD2. Losses at the gene ends were 7 bases for V and 5 bases for J; bases not matched to a gene: 9. Germline CDR1 is MNHEY and CDR2 is SMNVEV (reference sequence). The CDR3 is made up of 14 amino acids. CDR3: CASTHSGEGETQYF. The CDR3 DNA is TGTGCCAGCACTCATAGCGGGGAAGGCGAGACCCAGTACTTC.